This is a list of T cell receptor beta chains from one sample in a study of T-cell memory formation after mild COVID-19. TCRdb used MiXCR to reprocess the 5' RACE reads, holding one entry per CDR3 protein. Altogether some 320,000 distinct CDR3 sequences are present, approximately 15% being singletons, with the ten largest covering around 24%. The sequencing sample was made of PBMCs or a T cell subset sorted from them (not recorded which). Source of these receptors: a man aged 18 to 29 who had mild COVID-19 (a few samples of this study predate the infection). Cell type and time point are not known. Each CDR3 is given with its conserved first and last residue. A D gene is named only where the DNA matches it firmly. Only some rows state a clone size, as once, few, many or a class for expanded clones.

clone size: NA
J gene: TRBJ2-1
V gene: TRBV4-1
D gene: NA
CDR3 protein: CASSQAPGGWGNEQFF
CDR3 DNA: TGCGCCAGCAGCCAAGCCCCGGGGGGCTGGGGTAATGAGCAGTTCTTC

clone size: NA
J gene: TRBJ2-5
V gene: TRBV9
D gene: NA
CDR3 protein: CASSVAVGTRTETQYF
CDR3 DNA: TGTGCCAGCAGCGTAGCGGTCGGAACCCGAACGGAGACCCAGTACTTC

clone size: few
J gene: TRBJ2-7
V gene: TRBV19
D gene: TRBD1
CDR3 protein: CASSTVGTAYEQYF
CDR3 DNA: TGTGCCAGTAGTACGGTCGGGACAGCCTACGAGCAGTACTTC

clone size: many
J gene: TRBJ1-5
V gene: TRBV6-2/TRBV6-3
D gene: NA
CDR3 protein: CASSRTDSNQPQHF
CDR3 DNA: TGTGCCAGCAGTCGGACAGATAGCAATCAGCCCCAGCATTTT

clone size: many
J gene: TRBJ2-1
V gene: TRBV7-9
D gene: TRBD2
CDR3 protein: CASSPGGGSSYNEQFF
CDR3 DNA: TGTGCCAGCAGCCCCGGGGGAGGGAGCTCCTACAATGAGCAGTTCTTC

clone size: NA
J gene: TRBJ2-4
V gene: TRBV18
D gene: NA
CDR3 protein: CASSPDQAKNIQYF
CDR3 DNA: TGTGCCAGCTCACCAGACCAAGCCAAAAACATTCAGTACTTC

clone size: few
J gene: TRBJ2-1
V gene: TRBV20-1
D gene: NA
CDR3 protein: CSAPILGAYNEQFF
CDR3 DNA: TGCAGTGCTCCGATACTCGGGGCTTACAATGAGCAGTTCTTC

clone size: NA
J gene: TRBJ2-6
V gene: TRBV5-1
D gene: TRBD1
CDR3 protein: CASKTGGTGANVLTF
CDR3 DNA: TGCGCCAGCAAGACAGGGGGGACTGGGGCCAACGTCCTGACTTTC

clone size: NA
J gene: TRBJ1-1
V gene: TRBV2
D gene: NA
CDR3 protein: CASSYDNEAFF
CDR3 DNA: TGTGCCAGCAGTTACGATAATGAAGCTTTCTTT

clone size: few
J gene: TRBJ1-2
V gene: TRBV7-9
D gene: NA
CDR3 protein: CASSLGSRRSYGYTF
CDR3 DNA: TGTGCCAGCAGCTTAGGATCGCGAAGAAGCTATGGCTACACCTTC